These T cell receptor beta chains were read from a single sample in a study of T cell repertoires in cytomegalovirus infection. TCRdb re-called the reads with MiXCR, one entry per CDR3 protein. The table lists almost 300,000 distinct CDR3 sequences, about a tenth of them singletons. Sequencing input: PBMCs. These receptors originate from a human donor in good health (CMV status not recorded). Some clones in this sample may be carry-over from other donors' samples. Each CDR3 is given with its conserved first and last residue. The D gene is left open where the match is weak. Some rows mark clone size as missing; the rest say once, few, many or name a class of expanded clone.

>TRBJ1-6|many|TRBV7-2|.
TGTGCCAGCAGCTTACTCCTTACTGCCTACTCCTATAATTCACCCCTCCACTTT
CASSLLLTAYSYNSPLHF
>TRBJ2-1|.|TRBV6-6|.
TGTGCCAGCAGTTACTCTTCGAATCGAAACAATGAGCAGTTCTTC
CASSYSSNRNNEQFF
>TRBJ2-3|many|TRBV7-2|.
TGTGCCAGCAGCCGCCGTAGTGGGATCACAGATACGCAGTATTTT
CASSRRSGITDTQYF
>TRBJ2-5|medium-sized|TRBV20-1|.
TGCAGTGCTAGAGAAGGGAGTCCTCAAGAGACCCAGTACTTC
CSAREGSPQETQYF
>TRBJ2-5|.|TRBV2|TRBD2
TGTGCCAGCCAAAAACTAGCGGGGGGCCAAGAGACCCAGTACTTC
CASQKLAGGQETQYF
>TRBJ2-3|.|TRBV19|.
TGTGCCACTAGTACTCGGGGACGCACAGATACGCAGTATTTT
CATSTRGRTDTQYF
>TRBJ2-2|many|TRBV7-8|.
TGTGCCAGCAGCAATAGGGACGGACTCACCGGGGAGCTGTTTTTT
CASSNRDGLTGELFF
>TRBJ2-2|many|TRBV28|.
TGTGCCAGCAGCCCCCCTGGGTTCGGGGAGCTGTTTTTT
CASSPPGFGELFF
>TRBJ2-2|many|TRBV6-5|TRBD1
TGTGCCAGCAGTTACTCTCCCTGGACAGGGGGCATTTCTCGCGTCGGGGAGCTGTTTTTT
CASSYSPWTGGISRVGELFF
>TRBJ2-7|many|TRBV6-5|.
TGTGCCAGCAGCGATACTCAGACAGGCTACGAGCAGTACTTC
CASSDTQTGYEQYF
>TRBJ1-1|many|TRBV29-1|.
TGCAGCGTTGAAAAAGGGGGTGGGGACACTGAAGCTTTCTTT
CSVEKGGGDTEAFF
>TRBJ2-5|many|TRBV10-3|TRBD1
TGTGCCGTACAGGGGAAAAGGGGGACCCAGTACTTC
CAVQGKRGTQYF
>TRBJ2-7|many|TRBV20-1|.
TGCAGTGCTAGAACAGGGCCGGCAGGCTACGAGCAGTACTTC
CSARTGPAGYEQYF
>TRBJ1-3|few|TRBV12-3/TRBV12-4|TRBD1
TGTGCCAGCAGCCGGACAGGGACTTACTCCGGAAACACCATATATTTT
CASSRTGTYSGNTIYF
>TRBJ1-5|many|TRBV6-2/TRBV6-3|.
TGTGCCAGCAAGCAGGGGTTTCAGCCCCAGCATTTT
CASKQGFQPQHF
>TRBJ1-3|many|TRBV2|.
TGTGCCAGCAGTGAAGTAAGGGACAACTCTGGAAACACCATATATTTT
CASSEVRDNSGNTIYF
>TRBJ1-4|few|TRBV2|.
TGTGCCAGCAAAGAGGTCGGGGGGCCTAATGAAAAACTGTTTTTT
CASKEVGGPNEKLFF
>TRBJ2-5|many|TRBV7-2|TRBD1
TGTGCCAGCAGCTTAGTCTTGACAGGGGGAGAGACCCAGTACTTC
CASSLVLTGGETQYF
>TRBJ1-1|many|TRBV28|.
TGTGCCAGCAGCTTTCTGGTGAACACTGAAGCTTTCTTT
CASSFLVNTEAFF
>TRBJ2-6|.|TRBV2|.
TGTGCCAGCAGTACAGGGACTGGGGCCAACCTCCTGACTTTC
CASSTGTGANLLTF
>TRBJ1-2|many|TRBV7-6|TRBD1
TGTGCCAGCAGCTTAGGGACAGGGGGCAGAGGCTACACCTTC
CASSLGTGGRGYTF
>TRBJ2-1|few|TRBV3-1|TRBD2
TGTGCCAGCAGCCCGAGAGCGGGGGGGGTGAATGAGCAGTTCTTC
CASSPRAGGVNEQFF
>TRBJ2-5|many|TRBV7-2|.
TGTGCCAGCAGCTCTCCGTCTGAGCGGGTAGAAGAGACCCAGTACTTC
CASSSPSERVEETQYF
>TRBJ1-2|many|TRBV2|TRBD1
TGTGCCAGCAGTGACGGGACAGCAGCCTATGGCTACACCTTC
CASSDGTAAYGYTF